The source of this T cell receptor beta chain is a study of T cell repertoires and HLA-DP antigens (dated by TCRdb to 2016 to 2019). Study-level background: The study used an in vitro model of CD4+ T cell alloreactivity in which transduced HeLa cells presented allogeneic HLA-DP. Of the three donors, two were male and one was female, and their ages ranged from the 18-to-29 age band up to the 60-to-69 age band. The average DNA input was about 230 ng for sorted CD137+CD4+ samples versus approximately 1,100 ng for pre-culture CD4+ samples. One alloantigen differed from self by one peptide-binding groove amino acid, whereas the other differed by ten, modelling structurally similar versus dissimilar alloantigens.

A note on this clone: Its antigen target is currently unknown. The record has no base qualities; no much larger clone is one base away.

Results and caveats for the whole study, not just this receptor: Clonality of sorted CD137+ cells was similar against both alloantigens (roughly 0.39) and much higher than in pre-culture samples (about 0.04). Separate analysis of naive and memory CD4+ repertoires was not performed. Clones undetected before culture had an average cumulative frequency of roughly 36% against one allele versus 50.6% against the other. Limitations included only a few donors, a non-physiological HeLa antigen-presenting system, and the use of total CD4+ responder cells.

TCRB CDR3 regions were amplified with the immunoSEQ multiplex PCR using forward primers for 54 TRBV segments and reverse primers for 13 TRBJ segments. Deep resolution, with a target of 200,000 T cell genomes, was applied to the sequencing of pre-culture CD4+ samples. Sequencing of the amplicons on an Illumina HiSeq System generated 87 bp reads spanning the CDR3. In the paper's pipeline: Reads were corrected for PCR and sequencing errors, and CDR3 regions were defined by alignment to IMGT reference sequences. Synthetic template pools were used to estimate the numbers of templates and unique rearrangements. Clonality was computed by subtracting Pielou's evenness from 1. The Daley-Smith estimator was used to estimate richness. Morisita's index served as the measure of repertoire overlap. A clone counted as low-abundance if it appeared in cultured samples but went undetected in the pre-culture repertoire of the same donor. Imported from immuneACCESS, the table was reduced by TCRdb to in-frame sequences with V and J called. These copies leave out some clones; in studies compared against another copy, an unresolved V gene accounts for under half, and the cause of the remainder is not known. V and J calls and clone size are copied from that table; D and trimming were computed from the DNA. The sample records about 73,000 clones, around 80% of which are singletons. The ten largest clones take up 1.6% of the sample.

Cut back by 2 bases and 8 bases, the V and J ends lie 25 bases apart. There are 18 amino acids in the CDR3, from cysteine to phenylalanine inclusive. Only the CDR3 DNA stays, 54 bases, in frame from base 1. The germline V gene yields LGHNA for CDR1 and YSLEER for CDR2. Untouched CD4+ T cells were isolated from Ficoll-separated PBMC through negative selection with magnetic beads, and an average purity of around 98% was reached. Magnetic beads were used to isolate untouched CD4+ T cells from Ficoll-separated PBMC, giving roughly 98% purity with negligible CD8+ contamination. Donors were three healthy blood donors whose buffy coats supplied peripheral blood mononuclear cells. CMV seronegative status was shared by all three donors. Genomic DNA was extracted with the DNeasy Blood & Tissue Kit. TCRB sequencing was performed on genomic DNA from sorted CD137+CD4+ cells and pre-culture CD4+ baseline samples from each subject.

Input material: CD4+ T cells from PBMCs. In this chain, TRBV4-3 is recombined with TRBJ2-1, with the D gene not clear enough to name. The receptor was isolated from a man aged 55 to 70 in good health and CMV-seronegative. The nucleotide sequence reads as follows: TGCGCCAGCAGCCAAAGCGTCCCAATCTATAAGCCTTACGATGAGCAGTTCTTC. It is translated as CASSQSVPIYKPYDEQFF.